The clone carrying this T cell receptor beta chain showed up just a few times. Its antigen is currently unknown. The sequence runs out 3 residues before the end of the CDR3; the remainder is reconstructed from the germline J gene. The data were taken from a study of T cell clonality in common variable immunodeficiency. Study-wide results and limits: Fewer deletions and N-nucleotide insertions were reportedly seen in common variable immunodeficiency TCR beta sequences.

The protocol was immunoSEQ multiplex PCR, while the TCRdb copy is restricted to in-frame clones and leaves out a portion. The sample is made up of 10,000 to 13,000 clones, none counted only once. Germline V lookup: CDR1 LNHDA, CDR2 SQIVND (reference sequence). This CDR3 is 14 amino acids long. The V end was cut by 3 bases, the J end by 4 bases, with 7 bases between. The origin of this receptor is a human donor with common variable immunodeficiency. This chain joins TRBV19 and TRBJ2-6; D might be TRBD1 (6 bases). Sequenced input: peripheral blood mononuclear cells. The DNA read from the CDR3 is TGTGCCAGTAGTATTGGGACAGGGGCCAACGTC. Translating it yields CASSIGTGANV. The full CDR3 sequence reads CASSIGTGANVLTF.